This T cell receptor (beta chain) was captured by sequencing in a study of blood T cells in healthy people across ages (dated by TCRdb to 2015 to 2017). In the study overall: In model experiments, template switching captured about one uniquely barcoded TCR beta cDNA molecule for every two T cells. Four age groups were formed from the donors: young (average approximately 15 years), middle-aged (around 37), aged (62) and long-lived (around 82). Two additional independent replicas of 1 million unique cDNA reads from the same blood draw were analyzed for two donors (one aged 18 to 29 and one aged 80 or older). To avoid experimental bias, donors of different ages were distributed randomly across sequencing lanes. The study measured age-related changes in TCR beta repertoire diversity using deep sequencing normalized with unique cDNA molecular identifiers. Results and caveats for the whole study, not just this receptor: Donor CMV infection status was unknown, potentially confounding age-related changes in expanded clonotypes. There was a strong correlation between observed TCR beta diversity and the percentage of naive T cells measured by flow cytometry. Because profiling used bulk unsorted PBMCs, naive and antigen-experienced compartments could not be compared conclusively. Compared with the aged group, the long-lived group had more naive CD4+ T cells, fewer expanded clones and increased TCR diversity, a pattern suggesting age selection. As age increased, observed TCR beta diversity per million T cells dropped in a roughly linear way, and a significant reduction was already evident by age roughly 40. Estimates of total diversity based on one million sequenced T cells were regarded as lower bounds and as underestimates.

The roughly 39 donors, aged about 6 to 100 years, were systemically healthy Caucasian individuals from Russia. About 9.6 milliliters of peripheral blood were collected from each donor into EDTA-treated Vacutainer tubes. Ficoll-Paque density-gradient centrifugation was used to isolate PBMCs, with at least 6.5 million per sample. Trizol reagent was used to extract total RNA from PBMCs, with at least 5.5 micrograms per sample. The percentages of naive CD45RAhigh/CD27high T cells were determined by flow cytometry on a PBMC aliquot from every donor. As regards this clonotype: No antigen is known for it. Base qualities are missing; no much larger clone stands one base away.

The library came from 5' RACE. The reads were generated on an Illumina HiSeq 2500. The second PCR ran for roughly 7 to 12 cycles and used a J-beta primer mix along with a sample-barcoded 5' primer. A template-switch 5' adaptor carrying 12 random nucleotides introduced a unique molecular identifier onto each TCR beta cDNA molecule. At least 2.5 million CDR3-containing paired-end reads were obtained from each sample. The Mint cDNA synthesis kit, primed by a TRBC-specific oligonucleotide, was used to synthesize first-strand cDNA from all RNA. All cDNA was treated with uracil-DNA glycosylase and then went through a first 18-cycle PCR with the universal primers M1SS and BC2_uni_R. The original pipeline was this. For normalization, 1 million high-quality reads, each with a distinct molecular identifier, were randomly selected from each sample. Reads with shared molecular identifiers were discarded instead of being binned into consensus sequences. MiTCR, run with a Q25 quality threshold and the strictest error-elimination algorithm, handled CDR3 identification, clonotype clustering and error correction. Lower-bound total TCR beta diversity was estimated with a nonparametric unseen species model using Euler transformation. TCRdb reworked the public reads: Q25 trimming with fastp, MiXCR clone assembly, productive beta chains retained. When rows share a CDR3 protein, they turn into one entry using the most common DNA and genes. The V and J calls shown here were made by TCRdb, not taken from the authors' results. For this sample the table gives around 1.5 million distinct CDR3 sequences, of which approximately 38% were detected only once. Of the sample, 6.5% to 10% falls within the top ten clones.

Source material: blood. The TCR originated in a woman aged 18-29 years in good health.

Here the CDR3 is given as CASSAQGMDEQFF. The nucleotides read TGCGCCAGCAGCGCCCAGGGGATGGATGAGCAGTTCTTC. The V gene is TRBV4-1 and the J gene is TRBJ2-1; possibly the D gene is TRBD1, per 6 matching bases. According to the germline V gene, CDR1 reads MGHRA and CDR2 reads YSYEKL. The V end loses 5 bases and the J end loses 8 bases, and a stretch of 13 bases separates them. Inclusive of the bounding cysteine and phenylalanine, the CDR3 is 13 residues long. Only the CDR3 DNA is retained, 39 bases long and in frame from the first base.